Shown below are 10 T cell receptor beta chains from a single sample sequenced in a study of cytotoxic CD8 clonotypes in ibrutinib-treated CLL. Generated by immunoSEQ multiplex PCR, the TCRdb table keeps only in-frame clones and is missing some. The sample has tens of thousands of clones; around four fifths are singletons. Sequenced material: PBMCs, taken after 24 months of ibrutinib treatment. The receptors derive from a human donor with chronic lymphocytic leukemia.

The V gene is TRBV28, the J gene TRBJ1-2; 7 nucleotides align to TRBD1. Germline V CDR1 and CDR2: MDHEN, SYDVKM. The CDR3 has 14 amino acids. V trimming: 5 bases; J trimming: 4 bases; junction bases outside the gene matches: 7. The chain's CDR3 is CASSPAGQSYGYTF. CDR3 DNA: TGTGCCAGCAGTCCGGCGGGACAGAGCTATGGCTACACCTTC.

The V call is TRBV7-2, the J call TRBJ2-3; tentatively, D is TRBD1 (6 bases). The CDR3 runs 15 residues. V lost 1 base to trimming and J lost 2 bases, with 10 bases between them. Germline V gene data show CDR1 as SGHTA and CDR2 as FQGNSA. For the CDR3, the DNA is TGTGCCAGCAGCTTAGAGGGGGACCCCACAGATACGCAGTATTTT. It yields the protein CASSLEGDPTDTQYF.

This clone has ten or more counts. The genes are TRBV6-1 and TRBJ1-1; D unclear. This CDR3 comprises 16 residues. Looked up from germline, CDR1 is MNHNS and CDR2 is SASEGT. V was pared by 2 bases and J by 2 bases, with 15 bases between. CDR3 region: CASSERLLSGNTEAFF. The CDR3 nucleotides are TGTGCCAGCAGTGAACGTCTCCTGTCGGGTAACACTGAAGCTTTCTTT.

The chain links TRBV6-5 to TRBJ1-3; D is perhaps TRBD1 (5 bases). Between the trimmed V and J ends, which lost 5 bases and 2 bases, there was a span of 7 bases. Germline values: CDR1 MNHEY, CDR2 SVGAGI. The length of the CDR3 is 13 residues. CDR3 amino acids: CASSQGAGNTIYF. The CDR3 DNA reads TGTGCCAGCAGTCAGGGTGCTGGAAACACCATATATTTT.

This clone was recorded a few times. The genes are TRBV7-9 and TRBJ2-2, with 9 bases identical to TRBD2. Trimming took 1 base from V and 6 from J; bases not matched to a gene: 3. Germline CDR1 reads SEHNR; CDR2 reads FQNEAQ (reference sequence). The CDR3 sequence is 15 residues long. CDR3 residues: CASSLEGLASGELFF. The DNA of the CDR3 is TGTGCCAGCAGCTTAGAAGGACTAGCGTCCGGGGAGCTGTTTTTT. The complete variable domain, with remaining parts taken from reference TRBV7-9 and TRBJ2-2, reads DTGVSQNPRHKITKRGQNVTFRCDPISEHNRLYWYRQTLGQGPEFLTYFQNEAQLEKSRLLSDRFSAERPKGSFSTLEIQRTEQGDSAMYLCASSLEGLASGELFFGEGSRLTVL.

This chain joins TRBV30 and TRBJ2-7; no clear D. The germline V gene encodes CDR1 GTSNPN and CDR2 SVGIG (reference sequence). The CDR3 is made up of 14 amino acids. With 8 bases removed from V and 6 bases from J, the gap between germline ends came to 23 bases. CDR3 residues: CASSPGPGTPEQYF. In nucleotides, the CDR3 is TGTGCCAGCAGCCCTGGACCCGGAACCCCCGAGCAGTACTTC.

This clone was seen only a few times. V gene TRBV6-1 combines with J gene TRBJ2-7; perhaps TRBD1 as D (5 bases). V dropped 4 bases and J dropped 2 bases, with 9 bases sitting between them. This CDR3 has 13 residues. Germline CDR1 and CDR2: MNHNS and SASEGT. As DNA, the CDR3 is TGTGCCAGCAGTGTGGCAGGGACCTACGAGCAGTACTTC. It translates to CASSVAGTYEQYF.

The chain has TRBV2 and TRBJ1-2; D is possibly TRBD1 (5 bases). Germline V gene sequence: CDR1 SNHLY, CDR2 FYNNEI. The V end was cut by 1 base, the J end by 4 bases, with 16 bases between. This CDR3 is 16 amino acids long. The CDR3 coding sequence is TGTGCCAGCAGTGAAGGGTTGTGGAGAACAGGCTATGGCTACACCTTC. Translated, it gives CASSEGLWRTGYGYTF. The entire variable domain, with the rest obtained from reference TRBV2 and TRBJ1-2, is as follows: EPEVTQTPSHQVTQMGQEVILRCVPISNHLYFYWYRQILGQKVEFLVSFYNNEISEKSEIFDDQFSVERPDGSNFTLKIRSTKLEDSAMYFCASSEGLWRTGYGYTFGSGTRLTVV.

The CDR3 loop reads CASSFLAPGEQFF. CDR3 nucleotide sequence: TGTGCCAGCAGCTTCCTGGCCCCAGGCGAGCAGTTCTTC. The chain uses TRBV11-2 and TRBJ2-1; the D is unclear. CDR3 length: 13 residues. V was cut by 3 bases and J by 10 bases, with 13 bases left in between. The germline CDR1 and CDR2 sequences are SGHAT and FQNNGV.

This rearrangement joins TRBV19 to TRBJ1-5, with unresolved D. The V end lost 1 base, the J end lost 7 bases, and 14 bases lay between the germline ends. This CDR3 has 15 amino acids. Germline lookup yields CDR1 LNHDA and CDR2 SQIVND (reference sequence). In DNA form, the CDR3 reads TGTGCCAGTAGTATAGTAGCTGGGGTAGGCCAGCCCCAGCATTTT. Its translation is CASSIVAGVGQPQHF.